These 30 T cell receptor beta chains were all obtained from the same sample, sequenced in a study of CD8+ T cells in alopecia areata. Sorting used CD4, CD8alpha, NKG2D, NKG2ACE and other markers on pooled cutaneous lymph node cells. Sequencing used cDNA as its template, made by extracting RNA and reverse transcribing it. Data came from immunoSEQ multiplex PCR; TCRdb stores just in-frame clones and leaves some out. The data show about 270,000 clones, with none appearing a single time. The sequenced sample consisted of CD4+ T cells sorted from a lymph node. These receptors were collected from a C3H/HeJ mouse with alopecia areata. For this strain, the MHC haplotype corresponds to H2-k.

This clone was observed a handful of times. Gene names are the mouse ones. Read data end 4 residues before the CDR3 end; the end is taken from the germline J gene. J is TRBJ2-1 and V is TRBV17; the D gene is possibly TRBD1 (6 bases). The germline V gene has CDR1 MNHDT and CDR2 YYDKIL. This CDR3 is built from 13 residues. Trimming cost V 6 bases and J 6 bases, with 12 bases left between them. The sequenced CDR3 bases are TGTGCTAGCAGACAGGGAGGGGTTGCT. It is translated as CASRQGGVA. The CDR3 reads in full as CASRQGGVAEQFF.

There are a few counts of this clone. Here the gene names and germline are mouse. The read stops 3 residues short of the end of the CDR3; the missing end is completed from the germline J gene. Other DNA sequences of this sample code for an identical CDR3. V is TRBV5 and J is TRBJ1-6; TRBD1 matches at 8 bases. TRBJ1-6 is known as an ORF, though its function is uncertain. The CDR3 consists of 16 residues. Germline CDR1 reads LGHNA; CDR2 reads YNLKQL (reference sequence). The ends lost 0 bases at V and 3 bases at J; junction bases unmatched: 1. The CDR3: CASSQEQGVYNSPLYF. Partial CDR3 DNA: TGTGCCAGCAGCCAAGAACAGGGGGTCTATAATTCGCCC.

This clone was counted only a few times. Gene names and germline match the mouse. The DNA ends 4 residues before the CDR3 does, and the rest of the CDR3 is filled in from the germline J gene. This sample also contains other DNA sequences that code for the same CDR3. The chain joins TRBV5 to TRBJ2-5; 8 bases fit TRBD2. CDR1 and CDR2 (germline): LGHNA, YNLKQL (reference sequence). This CDR3 comprises 14 residues. The CDR3 sequence: CASSQETGGDTQYF. The part of the CDR3 DNA that was read is TGTGCCAGCAGCCAAGAAACTGGGGGAGAC.

This clone was detected only a few times. The listed genes are named as in mouse. Read sequence stops 3 residues before the CDR3 end, and the germline J gene provides the missing end. The V call is TRBV1, the J call TRBJ1-6, with a tentative D call TRBD1 (5 bases). TRBJ1-6 is sorted into the ORF group, with uncertain function. Germline CDR1 NSQYPW, CDR2 LRSPGD (reference sequence). This CDR3 has 13 residues. CDR3 sequence: CTCSADRQGPLYF. The CDR3 bases that were read are TGCACCTGCAGTGCAGATCGCCAGGGGCCC.

Details on this clone: This may stem from a read error, because a much larger clone lies one nucleotide away. The gene names given are mouse names. The sequence runs out 4 residues before the end of the CDR3; the remainder is reconstructed from the germline J gene. This specimen includes other DNA sequences encoding the same CDR3. J is TRBJ1-1 and V is TRBV13-2; no clear D. V shed 3 bases and J shed 0 bases, with 6 bases lying between them. CDR1 NNHNN and CDR2 SYGAGS come from the germline V gene (reference sequence). The CDR3 is 13 residues long. CDR3 sequence: CASGGQANTEVFF. The CDR3 bases that were read are TGTGCCAGCGGTGGACAAGCAAACACA.

This clone was seen only a few times. Gene names are mouse gene names. The read terminates 4 residues before the CDR3 end, so the remaining end is supplied by the germline J gene. The J gene is TRBJ2-5, the V gene TRBV1; either TRBD1 or TRBD2 may supply D (6 bases each). Deletions cut 0 bases from V and 0 bases from J, with 7 bases between. CDR1 and CDR2 from the germline V gene are NSQYPW and LRSPGD (reference sequence). The CDR3 loop spans 15 amino acids. CDR3 loop: CTCSAEGANQDTQYF. Partial CDR3 DNA: TGCACCTGCAGTGCAGAGGGGGCCAACCAAGAC.

Turning to this clone: The listed genes are named as in mouse. Read data end 4 residues before the CDR3 end; the end is taken from the germline J gene. J is TRBJ2-1 and V is TRBV1, with a tentative D call TRBD1 (5 bases). Trimming pared 2 bases from V and 1 base from J, leaving 9 bases between. CDR3 length: 15 amino acids. Germline-derived CDR1 and CDR2 are NSQYPW and LRSPGD (reference sequence). CDR3 residues: CTCSARTKNYAEQFF. The CDR3 DNA, read in part, is TGCACCTGCAGTGCACGGACAAAAAACTATGCT. Full variable domain (remainder filled in from reference TRBV1 and TRBJ2-1): VTLLEQNPRWRLVPRGQAVNLRCILKNSQYPWMSWYQQDLQKQLQWLFTLRSPGDKEVKSLPGADYLATRVTDTELRLQVANMSQGRTLYCTCSARTKNYAEQFFGPGTRLTVL.

Of note for this clone: These gene names are mouse names. The read ends 4 residues before the CDR3 terminus; that terminus is restored from the germline J gene. Other nucleotide sequences from this sample produce the same CDR3. The V call is TRBV5, the J call TRBJ1-1; D gene unclear. The CDR3 covers 13 residues. Trimming pared 3 bases from V and 0 bases from J, leaving 5 bases between. The V gene's germline CDR1 is LGHNA and CDR2 YNLKQL (reference sequence). The part of the CDR3 DNA that was read is TGTGCCAGCAGCCATACAACAAACACA. Its translation is CASSHTTNT. The entire CDR3 protein reads CASSHTTNTEVFF.

Turning to this clone: Here the gene names and germline are mouse. This CDR3 is also generated by other DNA sequences in the sample. The CDR3: CASSQDWGNSDYTF. The covered CDR3 bases are TGTGCCAGCAGCCAAGACTGGGGGAACTCC. The chain has TRBV5 and TRBJ1-2; possibly TRBD1 for D (5 bases). The missing CDR3 end, 4 residues past where the read stops, is filled in from the germline J gene. The CDR3 is 14 amino acids. Germline CDR1 reads LGHNA; CDR2 reads YNLKQL (reference sequence). The ends were cut back, 0 bases at V and 2 bases at J, with 7 bases in the middle.

This clone was seen only a few times. Mouse gene names apply. The CDR3 extends 4 residues past the end of the read, so its final part is completed from the germline J gene. The genes are TRBV5 and TRBJ1-2; D gene unclear. Germline V gives CDR1 LGHNA, CDR2 YNLKQL (reference sequence). The CDR3 totals 13 residues. V gave up 3 bases and J gave up 0 bases, with 5 bases separating them. The CDR3 bases that were read are TGTGCCAGCAGCCAGGGCTCAAACTCC. Amino acid sequence: CASSQGSNS. The whole CDR3 protein is CASSQGSNSDYTF.

This clone occurred a few times. Gene names follow the mouse nomenclature. The read ends 3 residues before the CDR3 terminus; that terminus is restored from the germline J gene. The genes are TRBV14 and TRBJ1-6, with 7 bases lining up with TRBD1. TRBJ1-6 is an ORF, and what it does is uncertain. The CDR3 spans 16 residues. CDR1 and CDR2 from the germline V gene are SGHDT and FRDEAV. V trimming: 5 bases; J trimming: 0 bases; junction bases outside the gene matches: 5. The CDR3 bases that were read are TGTGCCAGCAGCTACAGGGGAGATTCCTATAATTCGCCC. This translates into CASSYRGDSYNSP. The complete CDR3 protein is CASSYRGDSYNSPLYF.

This clone was recorded a few times. Gene names and germline refer to mouse. The read is 4 residues too short to cover the CDR3 end, so that end is filled in from the germline J gene. The V call is TRBV13-3, the J call TRBJ2-3; D may be TRBD1 (5 bases). The CDR3 extends over 14 amino acids. Germline CDR1 and CDR2: NNHDY and SYVADS. V gave up 7 bases and J gave up 0 bases, with 12 bases separating them. The covered CDR3 bases are TGTGCCAGCGTGGACAAACCTAGTGCAGAA. Protein: CASVDKPSAE. The whole CDR3 is CASVDKPSAETLYF.

The table lists this clone with a few counts. The gene names given are mouse names. The DNA ends 4 residues before the CDR3 does, and the rest of the CDR3 is filled in from the germline J gene. This chain joins TRBV13-1 and TRBJ2-2; D gene unclear. The CDR3 contains 15 residues. V was shortened by 2 bases and J by 0 bases, with 8 bases between the two germline ends. The germline gives CDR1 NSHNY, CDR2 SYGAGN. CDR3 in amino acids: CASSEMGPNTGQLYF. The DNA read from the CDR3 is TGTGCCAGCAGTGAAATGGGTCCAAACACCGGG.

Details on this clone: Here the gene names and germline are mouse. The read terminates 4 residues ahead of where the CDR3 ends, so the germline J gene completes it. The chain is built from TRBV31 and TRBJ2-1; a possible D gene is TRBD2 (7 bases). V shed 2 bases and J shed 3 bases, with 11 bases lying between them. Per the germline V gene, CDR1 is GKSSPN and CDR2 is SITVG. This CDR3 region has 14 residues. CDR3 sequence: CAWSGGRGYAEQFF. The covered CDR3 bases are TGTGCCTGGAGTGGGGGGCGGGGCTATGCT.

This clone occurred a few times. Genes here carry mouse names. Read sequence stops 4 residues before the CDR3 end, and the germline J gene provides the missing end. The chain employs TRBV19 and TRBJ2-3; tentatively, D is TRBD2 (7 bases). Trimming left V 2 bases short and J 2 bases short, with 12 bases between. The CDR3 runs 15 residues. Per germline, CDR1 FNHDT and CDR2 SITEND (reference sequence). The CDR3 sequence is CASSIRRGAAETLYF. Partial CDR3 DNA: TGTGCCAGCAGTATTAGGAGGGGGGCTGCAGAA.

For this clone: Here the gene names and germline are mouse. The CDR3 is cut off 4 residues early in the read; its end comes from the germline J gene. V gene TRBV19 combines with J gene TRBJ1-2, with D possibly TRBD1 on 6 matching bases. Germline V gives CDR1 FNHDT, CDR2 SITEND (reference sequence). CDR3 size: 13 residues. The CDR3 sequence: CASSIGQGTDYTF. Incomplete CDR3 DNA: TGTGCCAGCAGTATCGGGCAGGGGACC.

This clone came up a few times. Each gene name is a mouse one. The read ends 4 residues before the CDR3 terminus; that terminus is restored from the germline J gene. V gene TRBV3 combines with J gene TRBJ2-3; 11 bases map to TRBD1. The CDR3 is made up of 17 amino acids. CDR1 is SNHLY, CDR2 FYNGKV, per germline (reference sequence). J gave up 2 bases and V 2 bases, and 6 bases lay outside the gene matches. Here the CDR3 reads CASSLNPGQGDAETLYF. The covered CDR3 bases are TGTGCCAGCAGCTTAAACCCGGGACAGGGGGATGCAGAA.

On this clone itself: The gene names given are mouse names. The sequenced fragment ends 4 residues before the CDR3 boundary, so the rest is inferred from the germline J gene. Other DNA sequences in the same sample also yield this CDR3. The chain is built from TRBV13-2 and TRBJ2-5, with TRBD1 matching 10 bases. Germline lookup yields CDR1 NNHNN and CDR2 SYGAGS (reference sequence). The CDR3 consists of 13 residues. The CDR3 DNA, read in part, is TGTGCCAGCGGAGACAGGGGGCCAGAC. Translation gives CASGDRGPD. The complete CDR3 protein is CASGDRGPDTQYF.

In the case of this clone: The gene names here belong to mouse. From the germline J gene comes the end of the CDR3, since the read stops 4 residues before it. The rearrangement uses TRBV31 and TRBJ2-2, with D perhaps TRBD1 (6 bases). Trimming cost V 3 bases and J 1 base, with 9 bases left between them. From germline, CDR1 is GKSSPN and CDR2 SITVG. The CDR3 runs 14 residues. The CDR3 reads CAWRGTRNTGQLYF. The DNA read from the CDR3 is TGTGCCTGGAGGGGGACACGAAACACCGGG.

A few counts support this clone. Genes and germline come from the mouse. The read ends 4 residues shy of where the CDR3 ends; the end is completed using the germline J gene. This chain links TRBV17 with TRBJ2-1; TRBD1 aligns across 8 bases. Germline V gene lookup returns CDR1 MNHDT and CDR2 YYDKIL. Trimming cost V 0 bases and J 6 bases; bases outside gene matches: 4. This CDR3 region has 15 residues. The CDR3 protein is CASSRDRGRGAEQFF. Incomplete CDR3 DNA: TGTGCTAGCAGTAGAGACAGGGGGCGGGGTGCT. The full variable domain, in which reference TRBV17 and TRBJ2-1 provide the parts outside the CDR3, is DTTVKQNPRYKLARVGKPVNLICSQTMNHDTMYWYQKKPNQAPKLLLFYYDKILNREADTFEKFQSSRPNNSFCSLYIGSAGLEYSAMYLCASSRDRGRGAEQFFGPGTRLTVL.

This clone was detected only a few times. The genes are named according to mouse. The missing CDR3 end, 4 residues past where the read stops, is filled in from the germline J gene. The gene calls are TRBV13-1 and TRBJ2-1, with 10 bases identical to TRBD2. The CDR3 has 17 residues. V shed 3 bases, J shed 3 bases, and the junction held 9 bases outside the gene matches. Germline V gives CDR1 NSHNY, CDR2 SYGAGN. CDR3 DNA (partial): TGTGCCAGCAGTGCCCTTTTGACTGGGGGGATCTATGCT. Translation gives CASSALLTGGIYA. The full CDR3 protein is CASSALLTGGIYAEQFF.

Worth noting for this clone: These gene names are mouse names. The CDR3 extends 3 residues past the end of the read, so its final part is completed from the germline J gene. The V gene is TRBV13-3, the J gene TRBJ1-6; 11 bases agree with TRBD1. TRBJ1-6 is given ORF status, its function remaining uncertain. The trim removed 8 bases at V and 0 bases at J, leaving 4 bases unmatched. The CDR3 runs to 16 residues. Per the germline V gene, CDR1 is NNHDY and CDR2 is SYVADS. This CDR3 is CASSGTGGSYNSPLYF. The part of the CDR3 DNA that was read is TGTGCCAGTTCCGGGACAGGGGGTTCCTATAATTCGCCC.

This clone was found a few times. Gene names refer to mouse genes. Sequencing ends 4 residues short of the CDR3 end; the germline J gene provides the rest. The V and J genes are TRBV13-1 and TRBJ2-3; 10 nucleotides agree with TRBD2. This CDR3 has 13 residues. Germline values: CDR1 NSHNY, CDR2 SYGAGN. CDR3 residues: CASSGDWGETLYF. CDR3 DNA, as far as it was read: TGTGCCAGCAGTGGGGACTGGGGAGAA.

There are a few counts of this clone. Mouse names are used for the genes. The CDR3 goes on 4 residues after the read ends, and that part is filled in from the germline J gene. This chain connects TRBV13-1 to TRBJ2-7; 10 bases are a match to TRBD2. Germline loops: CDR1 NSHNY, CDR2 SYGAGN. CDR3 length equals 14 residues. The CDR3 spells CASSELGGDYEQYF. The CDR3 DNA, read in part, is TGTGCCAGCAGTGAACTGGGGGGGGATTAT.

About this clone itself: The listed genes are named as in mouse. The read halts 4 residues ahead of the CDR3 end, with the missing end drawn from the germline J gene. The rearrangement joins TRBV14 to TRBJ2-5; 7 bases map to TRBD1. The CDR3 covers 14 residues. Germline CDR1 and CDR2: SGHDT and FRDEAV. J lost 3 bases, V lost 2 bases, and 3 bases had no gene match. The CDR3 DNA, read in part, is TGTGCCAGCAGTTTTACGGGACAGCAAGAC. This gives the protein CASSFTGQQD. The CDR3 as a whole reads CASSFTGQQDTQYF.

A few counts support this clone. The genes are named according to mouse. The sequence runs out 4 residues before the end of the CDR3; the remainder is reconstructed from the germline J gene. The chain is built from TRBV1 and TRBJ1-2; 7 positions match TRBD1. The germline CDR1 and CDR2 sequences are NSQYPW and LRSPGD (reference sequence). The CDR3 is made up of 13 amino acids. The CDR3 protein is CTCRDREGSDYTF. The CDR3 bases that were read are TGCACCTGCAGAGACAGGGAGGGGTCC.

There are a few counts of this clone. Gene names follow the mouse nomenclature. The read ends 4 residues shy of where the CDR3 ends; the end is completed using the germline J gene. Within the sample, other DNA sequences also encode this same CDR3. The chain uses TRBV31 and TRBJ1-1, with a tentative D call TRBD1 (6 bases). The CDR3 runs to 14 residues. The germline V gene has CDR1 GKSSPN and CDR2 SITVG. V lost 0 bases and J 4 bases, leaving 12 bases between the germline ends. This CDR3 is CAWSLEGGGTEVFF. The covered CDR3 bases are TGTGCCTGGAGTCTAGAGGGGGGCGGCACA.

Concerning this clone itself: The gene names given are mouse names. The read ends 4 residues early relative to the CDR3; the germline J gene fills the gap. The chain has TRBV19 and TRBJ2-3; 7 nucleotides match TRBD2. The CDR3 extends over 14 amino acids. Trimming removed 7 bases from V and 2 bases from J; junction bases left unmatched: 7. CDR1 and CDR2 from the germline V gene are FNHDT and SITEND (reference sequence). CDR3 loop: CASRGGRAAETLYF. The CDR3 bases that were read are TGTGCCAGCCGTGGGGGGAGGGCTGCAGAA.

A few counts support this clone. Gene names and germline match the mouse. The read gets to within 4 residues of the CDR3 end, and the germline J gene fills in the rest. The chain has TRBV13-3 and TRBJ2-7, with 7 bases lining up with TRBD1. Germline loops: CDR1 NNHDY, CDR2 SYVADS. The CDR3 sequence is 15 residues long. Trimming removed 0 bases from V and 0 bases from J; junction bases left unmatched: 3. The CDR3: CASSDEGTVSYEQYF. The sequenced part of the CDR3 DNA is TGTGCCAGCAGTGATGAGGGGACAGTCTCCTAT.

About this clone: The germline and genes are mouse ones. The DNA ends 4 residues before the CDR3 does, and the rest of the CDR3 is filled in from the germline J gene. The V call is TRBV12-1, the J call TRBJ2-1; TRBD2 might be the D (6 bases). V lost 1 base and J lost 6, with 15 bases in between. The V gene's germline CDR1 is SGHSN and CDR2 HYEKVE. There are 15 residues in the CDR3. The CDR3 protein is CASSLLGAGGAEQFF. CDR3 DNA, as far as it was read: TGTGCCAGCTCTCTTCTGGGAGCGGGGGGTGCT.